A single sample is the source of the 16 T cell receptor beta chains below, sequenced in a study of breast tumors, draining lymph nodes, adjacent tissues. Using its own MiXCR run on the multiplex PCR reads, TCRdb lists one record per CDR3 protein. The table shows some 47,000 distinct CDR3 sequences, with around 45% occurring only once. What was sequenced was breast tumor tissue. The receptor source for this set is a female donor with breast cancer. Some clones in this sample may be carry-over from other donors' samples.

This clonotype showed up just a few times. A much larger clone differs from this one at a single base, so this may be a read error. CDR3: CASSFTGTGGIDTQYF. The CDR3 nucleotides read TGTGCCAGCAGTTTCACCGGGACAGGGGGAATCGATACGCAGTATTTT. The chain is built from TRBV12-3 or TRBV12-4 and TRBJ2-3, with 11 bases fitting TRBD1. The CDR3 extends over 16 amino acids. Trimming took 3 bases from V and 6 from J; bases not matched to a gene: 8.

The chain employs TRBV19 and TRBJ1-2, with 11 bases fitting TRBD1. The CDR3 extends over 13 amino acids. Germline CDR1 reads LNHDA; CDR2 reads SQIVND (reference sequence). Unmatched junction bases numbered 4, after V lost 6 bases and J lost 7 bases. CDR3 protein: CASRDRGLGGYTF. In nucleotides, the CDR3 is TGTGCCAGTAGGGACAGGGGGCTTGGTGGCTACACCTTC.

The chain joins TRBV2 to TRBJ2-7; 10 nucleotides match TRBD1. Trimming took 7 bases from V and 2 from J; bases not matched to a gene: 5. Germline V gene sequence: CDR1 SNHLY, CDR2 FYNNEI. The CDR3 spans 14 residues. CDR3 sequence: CASNRDRGPYEQYF. In nucleotides, the CDR3 is TGTGCCAGCAACCGGGACAGGGGTCCCTACGAGCAGTACTTC.

A few counts support this clonotype. The chain has TRBV5-6 and TRBJ1-6; 7 bases align to TRBD1. The CDR3 is 15 residues long. Germline CDR1 reads SGHDT; CDR2 reads YYEEEE. V trimming: 4 bases; J trimming: 9 bases; junction bases outside the gene matches: 10. CDR3: CASSQRQGGGSPLHF. The CDR3 coding sequence is TGTGCCAGCAGCCAACGACAGGGTGGGGGTTCACCCCTCCACTTT.

The chain has TRBV2 and TRBJ2-1; D may match TRBD1 or TRBD2 (5 bases each). This CDR3 is built from 18 residues. V lost 6 bases, J lost 8 bases, and 29 bases lay in between. Per germline, CDR1 SNHLY and CDR2 FYNNEI. The CDR3 sequence is CASRRSTSRGVQRDEQFF. DNA of the CDR3: TGTGCCAGCAGACGCTCCACCAGCAGAGGGGTCCAGAGGGATGAGCAGTTCTTC. Using reference TRBV2 and TRBJ2-1 for the parts outside the CDR3, the full variable domain is EPEVTQTPSHQVTQMGQEVILRCVPISNHLYFYWYRQILGQKVEFLVSFYNNEISEKSEIFDDQFSVERPDGSNFTLKIRSTKLEDSAMYFCASRRSTSRGVQRDEQFFGPGTRLTVL.

This clonotype was seen ten or more times. The J gene is TRBJ2-5, the V gene TRBV6-2 or TRBV6-3; weak D call: TRBD2 (6 bases). The V gene lost 7 bases and the J gene lost 5 bases, with 17 bases spanning the gap. This CDR3 spans 14 amino acids. Germline CDR1 is MNHEY and CDR2 is SVGEGT. DNA for the CDR3: TGTGCCAGCAAAAACACGGGGAGGAAGGAGACCCAGTACTTC. Translation: CASKNTGRKETQYF.

At least ten counts were recorded for this clonotype. CDR3 in DNA: TGCAGTGCTAGTTTACTAGGACCGACTGAAGCTTTCTTT. It is translated as CSASLLGPTEAFF. The chain links TRBV20-1 to TRBJ1-1; D gene ambiguous. V lost 3 bases and J lost 5, with 13 bases in between. CDR3 length equals 13 residues. CDR1 is DFQATT and CDR2 is SNEGSKA in the germline V gene (reference sequence).

This clonotype was counted at least ten times. V is TRBV5-1 and J is TRBJ2-7, with unresolved D. Trimming removed 3 bases at V and 0 bases at J, with 7 bases between. The germline CDR1 and CDR2 sequences are SGHRS and YFSETQ. The CDR3 loop spans 13 amino acids. The CDR3 bases are TGCGCCAGCAGCTCTGTGAGCTCCTACGAGCAGTACTTC. Translation gives CASSSVSSYEQYF.

The chain employs TRBV28 and TRBJ2-6; the match to TRBD1 covers 7 bases. The CDR3 is 20 residues long. Trimming removed 5 bases from V and 0 bases from J; junction bases left unmatched: 16. Germline V gene lookup returns CDR1 MDHEN and CDR2 SYDVKM. The CDR3 sequence: CASSTKGNRGINSGANVLTF. The CDR3 nucleotides read TGTGCCAGCAGTACCAAAGGGAACAGGGGAATCAACTCTGGGGCCAACGTCCTGACTTTC.

Regarding this clonotype: The DNA is omitted, as the CDR3 cannot be located on it reliably, and the CDR3 follows TCRdb's listing. The chain combines TRBV20-1 with TRBJ1-3. The germline V gene has CDR1 DFQATT and CDR2 SNEGSKA (reference sequence). The CDR3 length equals 24 residues, ends included. CDR3 loop: CGARVLAGATMSSSSGQGRNTIYF.

This clonotype appeared a few times. This chain connects TRBV9 to TRBJ1-5; D ambiguous. The CDR3 extends over 14 amino acids. Germline-derived CDR1 and CDR2 are SGDLS and YYNGEE. Trimming took off 0 bases at V and 1 base at J, with 5 bases between the two ends. CDR3 bases: TGTGCCAGCAGCGTAGAGGACAGCAATCAGCCCCAGCATTTT. It translates to CASSVEDSNQPQHF. Full variable domain (rest looked up from reference TRBV9 and TRBJ1-5): DSGVTQTPKHLITATGQRVTLRCSPRSGDLSVYWYQQSLDQGLQFLIQYYNGEERAKGNILERFSAQQFPDLHSELNLSSLELGDSALYFCASSVEDSNQPQHFGDGTRLSIL.

The rearrangement joins TRBV20-1 to TRBJ1-1; D is undetermined. The CDR3 has 12 residues. Germline lookup yields CDR1 DFQATT and CDR2 SNEGSKA (reference sequence). V dropped 2 bases and J dropped 2 bases, with 6 bases sitting between them. CDR3 nucleotide sequence: TGCAGTGCTAGAACAGCTAACACTGAAGCTTTCTTT. It translates to CSARTANTEAFF.

CDR3 region: CASSPGHGRGELFF. The CDR3 DNA reads TGTGCCAGCAGTCCGGGACACGGTCGGGGGGAGCTGTTTTTT. J is TRBJ2-2 and V is TRBV28; D may be TRBD1 (6 bases). The V end was cut by 5 bases, the J end by 8 bases, with 15 bases between. The germline V gene has CDR1 MDHEN and CDR2 SYDVKM. This CDR3 has 14 amino acids. Filled out from reference TRBV28 and TRBJ2-2, the complete variable domain reads DVKVTQSSRYLVKRTGEKVFLECVQDMDHENMFWYRQDPGLGLRLIYFSYDVKMKEKGDIPEGYSVSREKKERFSLILESASTNQTSMYLCASSPGHGRGELFFGEGSRLTVL.

Comments on this clonotype: The germline gene is not matched at one end of the junction; a read error may be the cause. This chain uses TRBV7-3 with TRBJ2-5, with D perhaps assigned TRBD1 or TRBD2 (7 bases each). Germline values: CDR1 SGHTA, CDR2 FQGTGA. There are 15 residues in the CDR3. CDR3: CASGGGDSLQETKYF. The CDR3 nucleotides read TGTGCCAGCGGGGGAGGGGACAGCCTACAAGAGACCAAGTACTTC.

This clonotype was recorded many times. The J gene is TRBJ2-7, the V gene TRBV9; 10 bases align to TRBD2. This CDR3 contains 15 residues. CDR1 and CDR2 from the germline V gene are SGDLS and YYNGEE. V was clipped by 4 bases and J by 6 bases; unmatched bases: 10. CDR3 DNA: TGTGCCAGCAGCTCTAGCGGGAGTTCCCTTAGCGAGCAGTACTTC. Translated: CASSSSGSSLSEQYF.

This clonotype was seen ten or more times. V is TRBV7-3 and J is TRBJ2-2; D possibly uses TRBD1 or TRBD2 (5 bases each). CDR3 length: 16 residues. V lost 5 bases to trimming and J lost 6 bases, with 19 bases between them. Germline V gene lookup returns CDR1 SGHTA and CDR2 FQGTGA. The CDR3 nucleotides read TGTGCCAGCAGCACCCTTCCGGGACCCAAGGCCGGGGAGCTGTTTTTT. As protein: CASSTLPGPKAGELFF. Full variable domain (remainder filled in from reference TRBV7-3 and TRBJ2-2): GAGVSQTPSNKVTEKGKYVELRCDPISGHTALYWYRQSLGQGPEFLIYFQGTGAADDSGLPNDRFFAVRPEGSVSTLKIQRTERGDSAVYLCASSTLPGPKAGELFFGEGSRLTVL.